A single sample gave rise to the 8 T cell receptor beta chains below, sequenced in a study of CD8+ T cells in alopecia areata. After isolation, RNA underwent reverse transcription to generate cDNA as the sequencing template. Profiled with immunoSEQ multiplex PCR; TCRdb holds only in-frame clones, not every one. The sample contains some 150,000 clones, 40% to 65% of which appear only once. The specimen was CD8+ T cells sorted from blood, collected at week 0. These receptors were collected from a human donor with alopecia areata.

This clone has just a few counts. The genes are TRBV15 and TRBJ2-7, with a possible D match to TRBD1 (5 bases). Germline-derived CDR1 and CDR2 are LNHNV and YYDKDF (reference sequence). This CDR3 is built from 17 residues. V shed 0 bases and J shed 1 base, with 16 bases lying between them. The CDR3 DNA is TGTGCCACCAGCAGAGATAAGGCACCGGACAAGTCCTACGAGCAGTACTTC. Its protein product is CATSRDKAPDKSYEQYF.

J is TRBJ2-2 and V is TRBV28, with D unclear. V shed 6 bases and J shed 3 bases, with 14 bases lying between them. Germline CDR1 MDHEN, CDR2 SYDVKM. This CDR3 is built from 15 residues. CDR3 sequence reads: CASSSDNQYTGELFF. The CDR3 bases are TGTGCCAGCAGCTCGGATAACCAGTACACCGGGGAGCTGTTTTTT.

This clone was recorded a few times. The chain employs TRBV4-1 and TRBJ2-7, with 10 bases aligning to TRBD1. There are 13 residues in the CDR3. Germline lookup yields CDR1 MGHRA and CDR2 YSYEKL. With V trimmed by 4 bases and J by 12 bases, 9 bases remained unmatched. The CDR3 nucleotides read TGCGCCAGCAGCCCCTGGACAGGGGGAGATCTGTACTTC. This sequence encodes CASSPWTGGDLYF.

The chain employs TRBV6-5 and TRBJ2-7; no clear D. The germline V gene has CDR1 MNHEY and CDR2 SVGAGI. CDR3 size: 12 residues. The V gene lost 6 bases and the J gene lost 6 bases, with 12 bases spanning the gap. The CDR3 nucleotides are TGTGCCAGCAGCCTCGGTCCCTCCGAGCAGTACTTC. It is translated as CASSLGPSEQYF.

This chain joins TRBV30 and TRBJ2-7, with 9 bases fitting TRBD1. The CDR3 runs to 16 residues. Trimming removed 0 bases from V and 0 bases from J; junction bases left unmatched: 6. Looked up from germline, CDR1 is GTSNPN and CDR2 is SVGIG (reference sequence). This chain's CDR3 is CAWSVPGTGNSYEQYF. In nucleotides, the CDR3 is TGTGCCTGGAGTGTCCCGGGGACAGGGAACTCCTACGAGCAGTACTTC. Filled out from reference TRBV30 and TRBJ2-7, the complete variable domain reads SQTIHQWPATLVQPVGSPLSLECTVEGTSNPNLYWYRQAAGRGLQLLFYSVGIGQISSEVPQNLSASRPQDRQFILSSKKLLLSDSGFYLCAWSVPGTGNSYEQYFGPGTRLTVT.

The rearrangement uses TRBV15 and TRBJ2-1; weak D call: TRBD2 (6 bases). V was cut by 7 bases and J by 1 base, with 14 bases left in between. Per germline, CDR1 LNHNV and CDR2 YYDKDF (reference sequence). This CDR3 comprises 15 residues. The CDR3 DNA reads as TGTGCCACCACGAGGGAGAGCGGGTCCTACAATGAGCAGTTCTTC. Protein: CATTRESGSYNEQFF.

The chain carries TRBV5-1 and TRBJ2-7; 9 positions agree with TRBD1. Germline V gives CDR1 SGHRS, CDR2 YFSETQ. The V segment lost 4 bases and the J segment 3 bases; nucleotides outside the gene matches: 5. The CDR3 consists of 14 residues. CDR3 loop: CASSLGTGIYEQYF. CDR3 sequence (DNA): TGCGCCAGCAGCCTCGGGACAGGGATCTACGAGCAGTACTTC.

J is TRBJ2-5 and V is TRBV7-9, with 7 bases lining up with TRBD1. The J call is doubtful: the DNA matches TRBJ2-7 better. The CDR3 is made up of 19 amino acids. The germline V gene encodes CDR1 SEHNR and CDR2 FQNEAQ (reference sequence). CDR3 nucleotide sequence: TGTGCCAGCAGCTTCCGGAAAGTGCTCGGGACAGTGCCCTCCTACGAGCAGTACTTC. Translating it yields CASSFRKVLGTVPSYEQYF.